This TCR beta chain was retrieved from a study of cytomegalovirus exposure and HLA in healthy donors (dated by TCRdb to 2016 to 2017). Some background on the complete study: According to a later analysis, one platform produced both the roughly 110 validation repertoires and the roughly 650 repertoires of the first cohort. In addition to the first cohort of hundreds of subjects, a separate validation cohort of approximately 130 different subjects was used. To predict cytomegalovirus infection status, the study brought together high-throughput TCR immunosequencing, statistical association of individual TCRs with disease status, and machine learning. The study was designed to test whether signatures of past pathogen exposure could be identified by cataloging public T cell receptors.

The germline V and J ends show losses of 5 bases and 2 bases respectively, and no gene match explains 7 bases of the junction. Reading the germline V gene gives CDR1 SGHAT and CDR2 FQNNGV. The CDR3 runs 17 residues from the cysteine to the phenylalanine. The CDR3 DNA has 51 bases and is translated from base 1. Donors formed part of the validation cohort, which comprised over a hundred subjects and was distinct from the first cohort of several hundred subjects. On the study overall, not on this receptor specifically: All 130 or so repertoires were used to score co-occurrence in the validation cohort in a later analysis, because that analysis had no HLA typing for the cohort. In both the original and validation cohorts, the classifier was reported to diagnose cytomegalovirus status with high specificity and sensitivity. In the study, approximately 160 TCR beta chains were listed as associated with cytomegalovirus. Most TCR sequences were seen in very few donors, while some public TCRs were found in many individuals. Three of the identified cytomegalovirus-associated TCR beta chains were confirmed in vitro to be specific for cytomegalovirus antigens. Of the cluster scores, approximately 95% were above 0 in a later analysis, which found that TCRs clustered in the first cohort also tended to co-occur in the 90 to 150 validation repertoires. It was suggested by the authors that the approach could potentially be generalized to other disease states and immunological phenotypes.

About this clone: The target of this receptor is not known. Base-call qualities are not available, and no considerably larger clone is one nucleotide away.

Libraries were prepared through the immunoSEQ multiplex PCR assay. Per the source publication's procedure: A statistical classification framework was built to diagnose cytomegalovirus status from the catalog of TCR beta chain sequences. TCRdb mirrors the immuneACCESS table, restricted to in-frame sequences. Some clones are absent from its copies; in checked studies, under half trace to an unresolved V gene, and the reason for the others is unknown. That table gives V, J and clone size, and the DNA gave D and trimming. The table for this sample lists over 150,000 clones; nearly 90% of them were counted only once. Of the sample, approximately 10% falls within the top ten clones.

Recombination linked TRBV11-2 to TRBJ2-2, and TRBD2 aligns with 11 junction nucleotides. Sequencing input: PBMCs. The receptor comes from a woman aged 18-29 years in good health and CMV-seropositive. The DNA sequence is TGTGCCAGCAGCCCCGAACTAGCGGGAGTAAACACCGGGGAGCTGTTTTTT. This translates into CASSPELAGVNTGELFF.